The 20 T cell receptor beta chains below all came from one sample that was sequenced in a study of PD-1 blockade in classical Hodgkin lymphoma. Measured with immunoSEQ multiplex PCR; TCRdb has only the in-frame clones, and not every one. The sample carries 25,000 to 30,000 clones, 70% to 85% recorded once. Time point here: cycle 4 day 1 (C4D1), after 6 weeks of nivolumab. All patients relapsed after autologous stem cell transplantation, and brentuximab vedotin exposure varied. It was by magnetic negative selection that CD4+ T cells were purified from thawed PBMCs. The source was CD4+ T cells from blood, collected before the fourth cycle of nivolumab. These TCRs come from a human donor with classical Hodgkin lymphoma.

The table lists this clone with a count of one. The genes are TRBV7-2 and TRBJ2-3; no reliable D call. This CDR3 contains 13 residues. In germline, CDR1 is SGHTA, CDR2 FQGNSA. V was trimmed by 5 bases and J by 6 bases, leaving 12 bases between them. The CDR3 here is CASSLRQIDTQYF. CDR3 sequence (DNA): TGTGCCAGCAGCCTGAGACAAATCGATACGCAGTATTTT.

This clone was counted once. The CDR3 region is CASSLAQTGELFF. The CDR3 DNA sequence: TGTGCCAGCAGCTTGGCACAAACCGGGGAGCTGTTTTTT. V usage is TRBV5-4 and J usage is TRBJ2-2; D unresolved. V was clipped by 0 bases and J by 5 bases, with 5 bases between them. Germline V gene data show CDR1 as SGHNT and CDR2 as YYREEE (reference sequence). This CDR3 has 13 amino acids. The whole variable domain, remainder taken from reference TRBV5-4 and TRBJ2-2, is ETGVTQSPTHLIKTRGQQVTLRCSSQSGHNTVSWYQQALGQGPQFIFQYYREEENGRGNFPPRFSGLQFPNYSSELNVNALELDDSALYLCASSLAQTGELFFGEGSRLTVL.

This clone was counted once. The chain uses TRBV5-6 and TRBJ2-7; D possibly corresponds to TRBD1 (6 bases). Germline V CDR1 and CDR2: SGHDT, YYEEEE. CDR3 length equals 14 residues. Between the trimmed V and J ends, which lost 4 bases and 5 bases, there was a span of 16 bases. CDR3 loop: CASSTLGRGDEQYF. The CDR3 DNA is TGTGCCAGCAGCACCCTCGGCAGGGGCGACGAGCAGTACTTC.

This rearrangement joins TRBV2 to TRBJ2-7; D gene ambiguous. Per the germline V gene, CDR1 is SNHLY and CDR2 is FYNNEI. Trimming took off 4 bases at V and 5 bases at J, with 15 bases between the two ends. There are 14 residues in the CDR3. CDR3 nucleotides: TGTGCCAGCAGTGTGGTGGCGTGGCATAACGAGCAGTACTTC. Its translation is CASSVVAWHNEQYF.

The chain joins TRBV29-1 to TRBJ2-5; D possibly uses TRBD1 or TRBD2 (6 bases each). The CDR3 covers 15 residues. The germline gives CDR1 SQVTM, CDR2 ANQGSEA. Trimming took 0 bases from V and 2 from J, leaving 13 bases between them. For the CDR3, the DNA is TGCAGCGTTGAAGATCGGTGGAGGGGGCAAGAGACCCAGTACTTC. Translation: CSVEDRWRGQETQYF.

This rearrangement joins TRBV29-1 to TRBJ1-1; D might be TRBD1 (6 bases). V was pared by 3 bases and J by 0 bases, with 11 bases between. Germline CDR1 SQVTM, CDR2 ANQGSEA. This CDR3 comprises 14 residues. The CDR3 region has the DNA TGCAGCGTTGAGGTAGGGGGGTTGAACACTGAAGCTTTCTTT. This gives the protein CSVEVGGLNTEAFF.

The genes are TRBV7-2 and TRBJ2-7; 9 nucleotides align to TRBD1. V dropped 1 base and J dropped 0; count of bases not matched to a gene: 1. Germline V CDR1 and CDR2: SGHTA, FQGNSA. The CDR3 length is 15 residues. The CDR3 sequence: CASSLVTGGSYEQYF. For the CDR3, the DNA is TGTGCCAGCAGCTTAGTGACAGGGGGCTCCTACGAGCAGTACTTC.

V and J are TRBV28 and TRBJ2-1; 13 nucleotides match TRBD2. Germline CDR1 reads MDHEN; CDR2 reads SYDVKM. The CDR3 contains 16 residues. V dropped 5 bases and J dropped 6; count of bases not matched to a gene: 7. The CDR3 bases are TGTGCCAGCAGTCCAGGACTAGCGGGGGATACCAATGAGCAGTTCTTC. It encodes CASSPGLAGDTNEQFF. The full variable domain, its missing parts supplied by reference TRBV28 and TRBJ2-1, is DVKVTQSSRYLVKRTGEKVFLECVQDMDHENMFWYRQDPGLGLRLIYFSYDVKMKEKGDIPEGYSVSREKKERFSLILESASTNQTSMYLCASSPGLAGDTNEQFFGPGTRLTVL.

V usage is TRBV7-2 and J usage is TRBJ1-4, with D maybe TRBD1 (6 bases). Looked up from germline, CDR1 is SGHTA and CDR2 is FQGNSA. The CDR3 is made up of 19 amino acids. The V gene lost 4 bases and the J gene lost 0 bases, with 21 bases spanning the gap. The CDR3 bases are TGTGCCAGCAGCTCACGCGCACGAGGGGGAAAGGCAACTAATGAAAAACTGTTTTTT. Translated, it gives CASSSRARGGKATNEKLFF.

V is TRBV29-1 and J is TRBJ1-4, with D perhaps TRBD1 (6 bases). V was clipped by 6 bases and J by 1 base, with 12 bases between them. Germline assignment: CDR1 SQVTM and CDR2 ANQGSEA. The CDR3 length is 14 residues. The CDR3 is CSVAWTVTNEKLFF. CDR3 DNA sequence: TGCAGCGTCGCTTGGACAGTAACTAATGAAAAACTGTTTTTT.

The V call is TRBV6-6, the J call TRBJ2-5; D tentatively reads TRBD1 or TRBD2 (5 bases each). CDR1 MNHNY and CDR2 SVGAGI come from the germline V gene (reference sequence). V lost 7 bases and J lost 4, with 19 bases in between. The CDR3 consists of 15 residues. CDR3 bases: TGTGCCAGCACTACGTCGGGACGGTGGACAGAGACCCAGTACTTC. As protein: CASTTSGRWTETQYF.

V and J are TRBV7-2 and TRBJ2-1; D may correspond to TRBD1 or TRBD2 (5 bases each). Per germline, CDR1 SGHTA and CDR2 FQGNSA. The CDR3 runs to 14 residues. V was shortened by 0 bases and J by 10 bases, with 13 bases between the two germline ends. The CDR3, as DNA: TGTGCCAGCAGCTTAGCCCTTGGGACCGTGGAGCAGTTCTTC. Its translation: CASSLALGTVEQFF. The complete variable domain, with remaining parts taken from reference TRBV7-2 and TRBJ2-1, reads GAGVSQSPSNKVTEKGKDVELRCDPISGHTALYWYRQSLGQGLEFLIYFQGNSAPDKSGLPSDRFSAERTGGSVSTLTIQRTQQEDSAVYLCASSLALGTVEQFFGPGTRLTVL.

V gene TRBV11-2 combines with J gene TRBJ2-4; TRBD2 matches at 10 bases. This CDR3 contains 18 residues. Germline CDR1 and CDR2: SGHAT and FQNNGV. Unmatched junction bases numbered 5, after V lost 0 bases and J lost 0 bases. CDR3 in amino acids: CASSLDALAGLAKNIQYF. Here the CDR3 DNA reads TGTGCCAGCAGCTTAGATGCACTAGCGGGACTAGCCAAAAACATTCAGTACTTC.

This clone was counted once. The V gene is TRBV7-9, the J gene TRBJ1-2; 8 bases are a match to TRBD1. The CDR3 runs to 17 residues. The germline V gene has CDR1 SEHNR and CDR2 FQNEAQ (reference sequence). Trimming cost V 4 bases and J 0 bases; bases outside gene matches: 10. CDR3 protein: CASSYKGQVSTNYGYTF. The CDR3 DNA reads TGTGCCAGCAGCTACAAGGGACAGGTATCAACTAACTATGGCTACACCTTC.

This chain links TRBV11-2 with TRBJ2-3; D may be TRBD2 (6 bases). V lost 1 base and J lost 2, with 19 bases in between. CDR1 is SGHAT and CDR2 is FQNNGV in the germline V gene. CDR3 size: 18 residues. The CDR3 reads CASSLAPFSGGYTDTQYF. In DNA form, the CDR3 reads TGTGCCAGCAGCTTAGCCCCCTTTAGCGGAGGGTACACAGATACGCAGTATTTT.

This chain links TRBV7-9 with TRBJ1-1; 10 bases fit TRBD1. CDR3 length: 15 amino acids. Germline lookup yields CDR1 SEHNR and CDR2 FQNEAQ (reference sequence). Trimming cost V 5 bases and J 4 bases; bases outside gene matches: 7. CDR3 sequence reads: CASSLGTGEGTEAFF. Here the CDR3 DNA reads TGTGCCAGCAGCCTGGGGACAGGGGAGGGCACTGAAGCTTTCTTT.

The chain has TRBV7-2 and TRBJ1-5, with D maybe TRBD1 (5 bases). The CDR3 extends over 16 amino acids. With 1 base removed from V and 1 base from J, the gap between germline ends came to 11 bases. The germline CDR1 and CDR2 sequences are SGHTA and FQGNSA. The CDR3 DNA reads TGTGCCAGCAGCTTAGGGGGGGGTACGAGCAATCAGCCCCAGCATTTT. Translated, it gives CASSLGGGTSNQPQHF.

Details on this clone: The same CDR3 can be traced to other DNA sequences in this sample. The CDR3 coding sequence is TGTGCCAGTAGTATAGGGGGCAGAAACTATGGCTACACCTTC. Amino acids: CASSIGGRNYGYTF. V is TRBV19 and J is TRBJ1-2; a weak D match, TRBD1 (5 bases). V gave up 1 base and J gave up 2 bases, with 8 bases separating them. CDR3 length: 14 amino acids. Germline V gene data show CDR1 as LNHDA and CDR2 as SQIVND (reference sequence).

DNA of the CDR3: TGTGCCATCAGGGGGACAGGTCCCCTCTCTGGGGCCAACGTCCTGACTTTC. Amino acid sequence: CAIRGTGPLSGANVLTF. This chain joins TRBV10-3 and TRBJ2-6; 8 nucleotides match TRBD1. CDR1 is ENHRY, CDR2 SYGVKD, per germline. Trimming removed 6 bases from V and 0 bases from J; junction bases left unmatched: 7. The length of the CDR3 is 17 residues.

V gene TRBV19 combines with J gene TRBJ1-2; a possible D gene is TRBD1 (5 bases). This CDR3 is 17 amino acids long. CDR1 and CDR2 (germline): LNHDA, SQIVND (reference sequence). Trimming pared 2 bases from V and 3 bases from J, leaving 19 bases between. CDR3 bases: TGTGCCAGTAGTATACGGCATCGGTCCCGGGGCCACTATGGCTACACCTTC. Amino acids: CASSIRHRSRGHYGYTF.